Sequencing of this T cell receptor beta chain was carried out in a study of blood T cell repertoires in COVID-19. V shed 7 bases and J 1 base; nucleotides not matched to a gene: 8. Germline-derived CDR1 and CDR2 are SNHLY and FYNNEI. The CDR3 sequence is 15 residues long. TCRdb's table, derived via immunoSEQ multiplex PCR, lists solely in-frame clones and lacks some. The sample holds hundreds of thousands of clones; 80% are singletons and the top ten take 4.3%. The chain recombines TRBV2 with TRBJ2-3, with TRBD2 matching 7 bases. The clonotype comes from a man younger than 45 with acute COVID-19. Sequenced material: PBMCs or T cells enriched from blood (not recorded which). The CDR3: CASNPQGGGTDTQYF. The CDR3 nucleotides read TGTGCCAGCAACCCCCAGGGAGGGGGCACAGATACGCAGTATTTT.